This entry lists 28 T cell receptor beta chains sequenced from one sample in a study of radiotherapy plus CTLA-4 blockade in lung cancer. TCRdb's table, derived via immunoSEQ multiplex PCR, lists solely in-frame clones and lacks some. The sample includes about 72,000 clones, roughly 75% seen only once; the top ten take 7% to 8.5%. Sequencing was performed on peripheral blood, taken from a patient treated with radiotherapy plus ipilimumab. The receptors were sampled from a human donor with non-small cell lung cancer who had a complete response to radiotherapy plus ipilimumab.

The chain recombines TRBV12-5 with TRBJ1-2, with 8 bases that match TRBD1. The CDR3 runs 16 residues. From germline, CDR1 is LGHNT and CDR2 FRNRAP. Trimming at V came to 6 bases and at J to 4 bases, leaving 13 bases not matched to a gene. Written as DNA, the CDR3 is TGTGCTAGTGGGGCACCAAACAGGGGGGGAGTCTATGGCTACACCTTC. It yields the protein CASGAPNRGGVYGYTF.

This clone was recorded a few times. The chain joins TRBV27 to TRBJ2-6; the D is unclear. This CDR3 is 15 amino acids long. The germline gives CDR1 MNHEY, CDR2 SMNVEV (reference sequence). V dropped 4 bases and J dropped 0 bases, with 7 bases sitting between them. This chain's CDR3 is CASSSLNSGANVLTF. The CDR3 DNA reads as TGTGCCAGCAGTTCTCTTAACTCTGGGGCCAACGTCCTGACTTTC.

The rearrangement uses TRBV30 and TRBJ2-7; 8 bases are a match to TRBD1. This CDR3 has 14 residues. Per germline, CDR1 GTSNPN and CDR2 SVGIG (reference sequence). Trimming removed 2 bases from V and 4 bases from J; junction bases left unmatched: 7. CDR3: CAWSRQGFRYEQYF. The CDR3, as DNA: TGTGCCTGGAGTCGACAGGGGTTTCGATACGAGCAGTACTTC.

J is TRBJ2-1 and V is TRBV4-1; 9 positions match TRBD2. The CDR3 totals 18 residues. Germline lookup yields CDR1 MGHRA and CDR2 YSYEKL. V shed 3 bases and J 0 bases; nucleotides not matched to a gene: 9. The CDR3: CASSQTSGQNPSYNEQFF. The CDR3 nucleotides read TGCGCCAGCAGCCAGACTAGCGGACAAAACCCCTCCTACAATGAGCAGTTCTTC.

The V call is TRBV30, the J call TRBJ1-2; 7 positions match TRBD1. Germline assignment: CDR1 GTSNPN and CDR2 SVGIG (reference sequence). The CDR3 has 13 amino acids. Trimming at V came to 2 bases and at J to 8 bases, leaving 8 bases not matched to a gene. The CDR3 nucleotides are TGTGCCTGGAGTAAAAACAGGGGATACGGCTACACCTTC. This encodes CAWSKNRGYGYTF.

The chain has TRBV15 and TRBJ2-5; TRBD2 might be the D (5 bases). Germline lookup yields CDR1 LNHNV and CDR2 YYDKDF (reference sequence). The CDR3 has 16 amino acids. V lost 1 base and J lost 5, with 17 bases in between. Here the CDR3 reads CATSRGGLFHGETQYF. The CDR3 region has the DNA TGTGCCACCAGCAGAGGCGGACTTTTCCACGGGGAGACCCAGTACTTC.

The CDR3, as DNA: TGTGCCAGCAGGTGGAGTAACAATCAGCCCCAGCATTTT. Its protein is CASRWSNNQPQHF. This chain joins TRBV6-5 and TRBJ1-5; D gene ambiguous. CDR3 length: 13 residues. The V gene's germline CDR1 is MNHEY and CDR2 SVGAGI. Between the trimmed V and J ends, which lost 6 bases and 3 bases, there was a span of 9 bases.

The chain combines TRBV4-3 with TRBJ2-2; no definite D call. CDR1 LGHNA and CDR2 YSLEER come from the germline V gene. The CDR3 length is 15 residues. V was trimmed by 0 bases and J by 6 bases, leaving 11 bases between them. The CDR3 spells CASSQDRRIAGELFF. The DNA of the CDR3 is TGCGCCAGCAGCCAAGATCGGAGAATAGCCGGGGAGCTGTTTTTT.

The V gene is TRBV5-1, the J gene TRBJ2-5, with 10 bases matching TRBD2. This CDR3 has 15 residues. After removal of 0 bases from V and 1 base from J, the junction contained 0 bases not matched to a gene. Germline CDR1 SGHRS, CDR2 YFSETQ. The CDR3 region has the DNA TGCGCCAGCAGCTTGGGGACTAGCGGCCAAGAGACCCAGTACTTC. This gives the protein CASSLGTSGQETQYF.

This sequence joins TRBV2 and TRBJ2-7; 10 bases are a match to TRBD1. This CDR3 has 16 residues. V was clipped by 2 bases and J by 5 bases; unmatched bases: 9. Germline V gives CDR1 SNHLY, CDR2 FYNNEI. CDR3 region: CASSEWVAGTGDEQYF. The CDR3 DNA is TGTGCCAGCAGTGAATGGGTCGCCGGGACAGGGGACGAGCAGTACTTC.

The chain employs TRBV5-4 and TRBJ1-2; D is unresolved. The germline V gene has CDR1 SGHNT and CDR2 YYREEE (reference sequence). The V end lost 2 bases, the J end lost 8 bases, and 13 bases lay between the germline ends. The CDR3 runs to 13 residues. The CDR3 nucleotides read TGTGCCAGCAGCTTCAGCAGCCAGGTGGGCTACACCTTC. It codes for CASSFSSQVGYTF.

The gene calls are TRBV6-5 and TRBJ2-5; D perhaps matches TRBD2 (5 bases). This CDR3 has 14 residues. Trimming pared 2 bases from V and 6 bases from J, leaving 13 bases between. In germline, CDR1 is MNHEY, CDR2 SVGAGI. For the CDR3, the DNA is TGTGCCAGCAGTTACGCGCGGGTTGGGAAGACCCAGTACTTC. Translation: CASSYARVGKTQYF.

The gene calls are TRBV5-4 and TRBJ1-3; D is unresolved. The length of the CDR3 is 13 residues. Germline CDR1 reads SGHNT; CDR2 reads YYREEE (reference sequence). V lost 2 bases, J lost 0 bases, and 3 bases lay in between. CDR3 in amino acids: CASSFYSGNTIYF. The CDR3 DNA sequence: TGTGCCAGCAGCTTTTACTCTGGAAACACCATATATTTT.

The chain carries TRBV4-1 and TRBJ2-1; 7 bases are a match to TRBD1. Germline CDR1 is MGHRA and CDR2 is YSYEKL. The J segment lost 0 bases and the V segment lost 4 bases, leaving 15 bases of the junction unmatched. This CDR3 spans 19 amino acids. The CDR3 DNA follows: TGCGCCAGCAGCCCCCCCCCTCTGTCCCGGGACAGCTCCTACAATGAGCAGTTCTTC. It codes for CASSPPPLSRDSSYNEQFF.

The V gene is TRBV6-1, the J gene TRBJ2-1; D is undetermined. With 8 bases removed from V and 0 bases from J, the gap between germline ends came to 8 bases. This CDR3 comprises 13 residues. Germline values: CDR1 MNHNS, CDR2 SASEGT. The DNA for the CDR3 is TGTGCCAGCCAGGAGAGCTCCTACAATGAGCAGTTCTTC. It translates to CASQESSYNEQFF.

CDR3 DNA: TGTGCCAGCTCACCACCGAGCGGCAGGGGTGTTAGAAATGAGCAGTTCTTC. Amino acid sequence: CASSPPSGRGVRNEQFF. The rearrangement uses TRBV18 and TRBJ2-1; tentatively, D is TRBD1 (6 bases). CDR1 and CDR2 from the germline V gene are KGHSH and LQKENI. This CDR3 is 17 amino acids long. Trimming cost V 0 bases and J 7 bases, with 19 bases left between them.

The rearrangement joins TRBV7-6 to TRBJ2-3, with no clear D. Germline CDR1 and CDR2: SGHVS and FNYEAQ. The V and J ends lost 4 bases and 0 bases respectively, with 8 bases between them. This CDR3 is built from 14 residues. The CDR3 loop reads CASSSLTSTDTQYF. The DNA of the CDR3 is TGTGCCAGCAGCTCACTGACTAGCACAGATACGCAGTATTTT.

Only one count was recorded for this clone. This chain uses TRBV5-5 with TRBJ1-5; D unresolved. V was cut by 0 bases and J by 4 bases, with 8 bases left in between. CDR3 length: 14 amino acids. CDR1 is SGHKS and CDR2 is YYEKEE in the germline V gene (reference sequence). This CDR3 reads CASSLGTTNQPQHF. The CDR3 DNA is TGTGCCAGCAGCTTGGGTACTACTAATCAGCCCCAGCATTTT.

V is TRBV18 and J is TRBJ2-6, with a weak D call TRBD2 (5 bases). CDR1 is KGHSH and CDR2 is LQKENI in the germline V gene. The germline V and J ends were trimmed by 3 bases and 0 bases, with 9 bases remaining between them. The CDR3 covers 16 residues. CDR3 region: CASSPRRDSGANVLTF. For the CDR3, the DNA is TGTGCCAGCTCACCTAGACGGGACTCTGGGGCCAACGTCCTGACTTTC. Filled out from reference TRBV18 and TRBJ2-6, the complete variable domain reads NAGVMQNPRHLVRRRGQEARLRCSPMKGHSHVYWYRQLPEEGLKFMVYLQKENIIDESGMPKERFSAEFPKEGPSILRIQQVVRGDSAAYFCASSPRRDSGANVLTFGAGSRLTVL.

V is TRBV19 and J is TRBJ2-1; unclear D gene. This CDR3 contains 13 residues. Trimming removed 4 bases from V and 10 bases from J, with 14 bases in between. CDR1 and CDR2 from the germline V gene are LNHDA and SQIVND (reference sequence). The CDR3 DNA is TGTGCCAGTAGTAGAGGATCGGGTGGGGAGCAGTTCTTC. Residues: CASSRGSGGEQFF.

The rearrangement joins TRBV7-6 to TRBJ1-5; D might be TRBD1 (6 bases). V shed 8 bases and J shed 4 bases, with 27 bases lying between them. Germline V gene lookup returns CDR1 SGHVS and CDR2 FNYEAQ. CDR3 length: 18 amino acids. The CDR3 DNA reads TGTGCCAGCCACCCCGACCGGGACACTGAAGGAGCTAATCAGCCCCAGCATTTT. Translating gives CASHPDRDTEGANQPQHF.

The rearrangement uses TRBV6-5 and TRBJ1-2; 8 nucleotides line up with TRBD1. The V and J ends lost 6 bases and 7 bases, in that order; junction bases with no gene match: 7. From germline, CDR1 is MNHEY and CDR2 SVGAGI. The CDR3 loop spans 13 amino acids. CDR3 protein: CASSLGTGGGYTF. The CDR3 DNA is TGTGCCAGCAGCCTGGGGACAGGCGGTGGCTACACCTTC.

This clone came up a few times. This sequence joins TRBV27 and TRBJ1-4; D gene unclear. CDR3 length: 14 amino acids. Per the germline V gene, CDR1 is MNHEY and CDR2 is SMNVEV (reference sequence). The V gene lost 6 bases and the J gene lost 6 bases, with 14 bases spanning the gap. The CDR3 region has the DNA TGTGCCAGCAGACCCCCACCGCCGTATGAAAAACTGTTTTTT. Translated, it gives CASRPPPPYEKLFF.

J is TRBJ2-5 and V is TRBV7-9; D call uncertain. Germline CDR1 is SEHNR and CDR2 is FQNEAQ (reference sequence). This CDR3 spans 13 amino acids. Trimming removed 3 bases at V and 0 bases at J, with 5 bases between. CDR3 nucleotide sequence: TGTGCCAGCAGCTTTGGGTACCAAGAGACCCAGTACTTC. This gives the protein CASSFGYQETQYF.

This clone appeared a single time. The rearrangement joins TRBV5-4 to TRBJ1-1, with 9 positions matching TRBD1. The CDR3 loop spans 15 amino acids. V was clipped by 4 bases and J by 4 bases; unmatched bases: 8. Germline V gene sequence: CDR1 SGHNT, CDR2 YYREEE (reference sequence). DNA for the CDR3: TGTGCCAGCAGCCGCCCTGGGACAGGGAGCACTGAAGCTTTCTTT. Amino acid sequence: CASSRPGTGSTEAFF.

This rearrangement joins TRBV6-1 to TRBJ2-7; 8 nucleotides align to TRBD2. Germline trimming cut 2 bases from V and 4 bases from J; bases unmatched to any gene: 16. CDR3 size: 18 residues. The V gene's germline CDR1 is MNHNS and CDR2 SASEGT. CDR3 DNA sequence: TGTGCCAGCAGTGAACGGCTAGTCGGGGGGGCGGCTCCATACGAGCAGTACGTC. Its translation is CASSERLVGGAAPYEQYV.

This chain's CDR3 is CASHKTGEGSDTEAFF. The CDR3 DNA sequence: TGTGCCAGCCATAAAACAGGGGAGGGGTCGGACACTGAAGCTTTCTTT. V gene TRBV19 combines with J gene TRBJ1-1; 7 bases match TRBD1. V trimming: 9 bases; J trimming: 3 bases; junction bases outside the gene matches: 16. Germline assignment: CDR1 LNHDA and CDR2 SQIVND (reference sequence). CDR3 length equals 16 residues.

This clone was found once. This rearrangement joins TRBV4-1 to TRBJ1-2; D is unclear. Per the germline V gene, CDR1 is MGHRA and CDR2 is YSYEKL. V lost 0 bases and J 2 bases, leaving 13 bases between the germline ends. The CDR3 extends over 16 amino acids. CDR3 DNA sequence: TGCGCCAGCAGCCAAGAACTGAGGCGCCCGAACTATGGCTACACCTTC. Its translation is CASSQELRRPNYGYTF.